The entry below gives a single T cell receptor beta chain sequence along with its context. The antigen remains undetermined. V was pared by 5 bases and J by 1 base, with 17 bases between. Germline assignment: CDR1 SGHAT and CDR2 FQNNGV. The CDR3 consists of 16 residues. The sample comes from a study of graft-versus-host responses after intestinal transplantation. Looking at the study overall: In this cohort, recipients had multivisceral, liver-intestinal, or isolated intestinal transplants. Uniformly, recipients were administered anti-thymocyte globulin induction with subsequent tacrolimus and steroids for about 3 years. Points from the study as a whole: The study found high graft-versus-host to host-versus-graft clonal ratios in allografts of patients with graft-donor T cell macrochimerism.

The method was immunoSEQ multiplex PCR; TCRdb's version includes in-frame clones alone and lacks a portion of them. The repertoire consists of about 85,000 clones, with approximately 90% occurring once and the leading ten covering 7% to 9.5%. This chain uses TRBV11-2 with TRBJ1-2; D is perhaps TRBD1 (5 bases). The TCR sequence derives from a human donor who was the organ donor for an intestinal transplant. The sequenced sample was unstimulated CD8+ T cells sorted from spleen or lymph node cells, obtained before transplant. Written as DNA, the CDR3 is TGTGCCAGCAGCCTCCAGGGTTCCCAACTTAACTATGGCTACACCTTC. Residues: CASSLQGSQLNYGYTF.